This T cell receptor (beta chain) emerged from a study of T-cell memory formation after mild COVID-19. Whole-study context: Across donors, TCR clusters were largely donor specific.

There are 15 residues in the CDR3. CDR1 is MNHEY and CDR2 is SVGAGI in the germline V gene. Between the trimmed V and J ends, which lost 6 bases and 3 bases, there was a span of 16 bases. In this sample, this clonotype turned up many times. The target antigen is unknown. Study-wide findings and caveats: CD8+ contracting clones occupied EMRA, while CD4+ ones occupied mainly CM and EM.

After 5'RACE with constant-segment primers, TCR alpha and TCR beta cDNA libraries carrying sample barcodes and UMIs were obtained. TCRdb called the 5' RACE reads again in MiXCR, with one record for every CDR3 protein. This sample yields 280,000 or so distinct CDR3 sequences, of which roughly 8.2% are seen a single time; roughly 22% belongs to the top ten. This TCR came from a man between 18 and 35 years old who had mild COVID-19 (a few samples of this study predate the infection). Cell type and time point are not known. Input material: PBMCs or a T cell subset sorted from them (not recorded which). This chain connects TRBV6-5 to TRBJ2-3, with D uncertain. This CDR3 reads CASRLGPTSTDTQYF. CDR3 nucleotide sequence: TGTGCCAGCAGGCTCGGCCCTACCTCGACAGATACGCAGTATTTT.